A selection of T cell receptor beta chains follows, all from one sample in a study of blood T cell repertoires in COVID-19. Sequencing used immunoSEQ multiplex PCR; TCRdb keeps in-frame clones, though not all of them. Here the sample spans about 200,000 clones, around 80% being singletons. The sequenced material came from peripheral blood. The receptors were sampled from a man in his fifties or sixties with acute or convalescent COVID-19. Each CDR3 is given with its conserved first and last residue. The D gene is left open where the match is weak. Some rows mark clone size as missing; the rest say once, few, many or name a class of expanded clone.

V gene: TRBV29-1
clone size: NA
CDR3 length: 19
J gene: TRBJ2-4
D gene: NA
CDR3 DNA: TGCAGCGTTCTTAATAAACCGGAACTAATATCCCTAGCCAAAAACATTCAGTACTTC
CDR3 protein: CSVLNKPELISLAKNIQYF

V gene: TRBV9
clone size: once
CDR3 length: 15
J gene: TRBJ2-7
D gene: TRBD2
CDR3 DNA: TGTGCCAGCAGCAAAGGGACTAGCGGGGGCTACGAGCAGTACTTC
CDR3 protein: CASSKGTSGGYEQYF

V gene: TRBV7-9
clone size: NA
CDR3 length: 15
J gene: TRBJ2-5
D gene: NA
CDR3 DNA: TGTGCCAGCAGCTCAGTTAACAGGGTTACGAAGACCCAGTACTTC
CDR3 protein: CASSSVNRVTKTQYF

V gene: TRBV5-1
clone size: NA
CDR3 length: 14
J gene: TRBJ1-2
D gene: NA
CDR3 DNA: TGCGCCAGCAGCTTGGGCCGCAGGTCGTGGGGCTACACCTTC
CDR3 protein: CASSLGRRSWGYTF

V gene: TRBV6-2/TRBV6-3
clone size: NA
CDR3 length: 16
J gene: TRBJ2-1
D gene: TRBD2
CDR3 DNA: TGTGCCAGCAGTTACTCATGGCGGGGGACCCACAATGAGCAGTTCTTC
CDR3 protein: CASSYSWRGTHNEQFF

V gene: TRBV5-6
clone size: NA
CDR3 length: 16
J gene: TRBJ2-1
D gene: NA
CDR3 DNA: TGTGCCAGCAGAAATTACAGGGAGCTCTCCTACAATGAGCAGTTCTTC
CDR3 protein: CASRNYRELSYNEQFF

V gene: TRBV15
clone size: NA
CDR3 length: 13
J gene: TRBJ2-1
D gene: NA
CDR3 DNA: TGTGCCGCCGGAGAAGCAACGAGTGCAGCGAAGTTCTTC
CDR3 protein: CAAGEATSAAKFF

V gene: TRBV5-1
clone size: few
CDR3 length: 14
J gene: TRBJ2-7
D gene: TRBD2
CDR3 DNA: TGCGCCAGCAGCTCCCAGCGGGAGAGGGACGAGCAGTACTTC
CDR3 protein: CASSSQRERDEQYF

V gene: TRBV25-1
clone size: NA
CDR3 length: 14
J gene: TRBJ1-2
D gene: NA
CDR3 DNA: TGTGCCAGCAGTGAATCTCAGAGCGCTTATGGCTACACCTTC
CDR3 protein: CASSESQSAYGYTF

V gene: TRBV5-1
clone size: NA
CDR3 length: 17
J gene: TRBJ2-1
D gene: TRBD2
CDR3 DNA: TGCGCCAGCCACTACCCAGGGACTAGCGGGACCTACAATGAGCAGTTCTTC
CDR3 protein: CASHYPGTSGTYNEQFF

V gene: TRBV4-1
clone size: NA
CDR3 length: 14
J gene: TRBJ2-7
D gene: TRBD2
CDR3 DNA: TGCGCCAGCAGCCAACCGGGACTAGCTTACGAGCAGTACTTC
CDR3 protein: CASSQPGLAYEQYF

V gene: TRBV3-1/TRBV3-2
clone size: NA
CDR3 length: 15
J gene: TRBJ1-4
D gene: NA
CDR3 DNA: TGTGCCAGCAGCCGAGGAGGAACAGCTAATGAAAAACTGTTTTTT
CDR3 protein: CASSRGGTANEKLFF

V gene: TRBV19
clone size: NA
CDR3 length: 13
J gene: TRBJ2-3
D gene: NA
CDR3 DNA: TGTGCCACTCTAGCTTTAGGGACAGATACGCAGTATTTT
CDR3 protein: CATLALGTDTQYF

V gene: TRBV6-4
clone size: NA
CDR3 length: 14
J gene: TRBJ1-1
D gene: TRBD1
CDR3 DNA: TGTGCCAGCAGTGCCGAACAGGGGGTCACTGAAGCTTTCTTT
CDR3 protein: CASSAEQGVTEAFF

V gene: TRBV5-1
clone size: NA
CDR3 length: 15
J gene: TRBJ1-3
D gene: TRBD1
CDR3 DNA: TGCGCCAGCAGCTCCGCAGGGGGCTCTGGAAACACCATATATTTT
CDR3 protein: CASSSAGGSGNTIYF

V gene: TRBV5-4
clone size: few
CDR3 length: 14
J gene: TRBJ1-3
D gene: NA
CDR3 DNA: TGTGCCAGCAGCTTGGACCGGGTCCGACACACCATATATTTT
CDR3 protein: CASSLDRVRHTIYF

V gene: TRBV2
clone size: NA
CDR3 length: 14
J gene: TRBJ2-2
D gene: TRBD1
CDR3 DNA: TGTGCCAGCACTGACAGGGTCGACACCGGGGAGCTGTTTTTT
CDR3 protein: CASTDRVDTGELFF

V gene: TRBV24-1
clone size: NA
CDR3 length: 15
J gene: TRBJ2-1
D gene: NA
CDR3 DNA: TGTGCCACCAGTGCTGCGCGGGCCCCCTACAATGAGCAGTTCTTC
CDR3 protein: CATSAARAPYNEQFF

V gene: TRBV6-5
clone size: NA
CDR3 length: 15
J gene: TRBJ2-7
D gene: TRBD2
CDR3 DNA: TGTGCCAGCAGGATGACTAGCGGCACAACCTACGAGCAGTACTTC
CDR3 protein: CASRMTSGTTYEQYF

V gene: TRBV30
clone size: NA
CDR3 length: 15
J gene: TRBJ1-6
D gene: TRBD1
CDR3 DNA: TGTGCCTGGAGTAAGGAGGGACAGTATAATTCACCCCTCCACTTT
CDR3 protein: CAWSKEGQYNSPLHF

V gene: TRBV10-3
clone size: NA
CDR3 length: 18
J gene: TRBJ1-3
D gene: NA
CDR3 DNA: TGTGCCATCAGTGCCAGCCGCGTTGAGGAGGCACCTGGAAACACCATATATTTT
CDR3 protein: CAISASRVEEAPGNTIYF

V gene: TRBV12-5
clone size: NA
CDR3 length: 15
J gene: TRBJ2-1
D gene: NA
CDR3 DNA: TGTGCTAGCGCTTCGGTTGGGGGGATATACAATGAGCAGTTCTTC
CDR3 protein: CASASVGGIYNEQFF

V gene: TRBV29-1
clone size: NA
CDR3 length: 12
J gene: TRBJ2-3
D gene: NA
CDR3 DNA: TGCAGCACCGGGGGTAGCACAGATACGCAGTATTTT
CDR3 protein: CSTGGSTDTQYF

V gene: TRBV9
clone size: NA
CDR3 length: 13
J gene: TRBJ2-3
D gene: NA
CDR3 DNA: TGTGCCAGCAGCGACACCCATCCAGATACGCAGTATTTT
CDR3 protein: CASSDTHPDTQYF

V gene: TRBV6-6
clone size: NA
CDR3 length: 12
J gene: TRBJ1-2
D gene: TRBD1
CDR3 DNA: TGTGCCGGTACCCCAGGGGGAACTGGCTACACCTTC
CDR3 protein: CAGTPGGTGYTF

V gene: TRBV12-3/TRBV12-4
clone size: NA
CDR3 length: 12
J gene: TRBJ1-5
D gene: TRBD1
CDR3 DNA: TGTGCCAGCAAGCGACAGGGACAGCCCCAGCATTTT
CDR3 protein: CASKRQGQPQHF

V gene: TRBV2
clone size: few
CDR3 length: 16
J gene: TRBJ2-7
D gene: NA
CDR3 DNA: TGTGCCAGCAGTGAAGGCGGGGACGGAATTACCTACGAGCAGTACTTC
CDR3 protein: CASSEGGDGITYEQYF

V gene: TRBV18
clone size: NA
CDR3 length: 16
J gene: TRBJ1-5
D gene: TRBD1
CDR3 DNA: TGTGCCAGCTCACCAAGCGGACAGGGGGCCAGTCAGCCCCAGCATTTT
CDR3 protein: CASSPSGQGASQPQHF

V gene: TRBV9
clone size: few
CDR3 length: 16
J gene: TRBJ1-6
D gene: NA
CDR3 DNA: TGTGCCAGCAGCGTAGATCTGGCAATAAATAATTCACCCCTCCACTTT
CDR3 protein: CASSVDLAINNSPLHF

V gene: TRBV2
clone size: NA
CDR3 length: 12
J gene: TRBJ1-2
D gene: NA
CDR3 DNA: TGTGCCAGCAGATCAGGGTTGGGAGGCTACACCTTC
CDR3 protein: CASRSGLGGYTF

V gene: TRBV7-6
clone size: NA
CDR3 length: 13
J gene: TRBJ1-1
D gene: TRBD1
CDR3 DNA: TGTGCCAGCAGTTTACAGGGGTACACTGAAGCTTTCTTT
CDR3 protein: CASSLQGYTEAFF

V gene: TRBV20-1
clone size: NA
CDR3 length: 14
J gene: TRBJ1-4
D gene: NA
CDR3 DNA: TGCAGTGTTAGTTACAGGGCCTTTAATGAAAAACTGTTTTTT
CDR3 protein: CSVSYRAFNEKLFF

V gene: TRBV3-1/TRBV3-2
clone size: NA
CDR3 length: 14
J gene: TRBJ2-1
D gene: TRBD1
CDR3 DNA: TGTGCCAGCAGCCAAGGGACAGGGGGCATTGAGCAGTTCTTC
CDR3 protein: CASSQGTGGIEQFF

V gene: TRBV30
clone size: NA
CDR3 length: 16
J gene: TRBJ1-5
D gene: NA
CDR3 DNA: TGTGCCTGGAGTTTAACAGAGAGTTATAGCAATCAGCCCCAGCATTTT
CDR3 protein: CAWSLTESYSNQPQHF

V gene: TRBV5-6
clone size: NA
CDR3 length: 15
J gene: TRBJ1-2
D gene: TRBD1
CDR3 DNA: TGTGCCAGCAGACGGTGGACAGGGTCTGACTATGGCTACACCTTC
CDR3 protein: CASRRWTGSDYGYTF

V gene: TRBV2
clone size: NA
CDR3 length: 15
J gene: TRBJ1-1
D gene: NA
CDR3 DNA: TGTGCCAGCAGTGCCCAGCGGACGGCCAACACTGAAGCTTTCTTT
CDR3 protein: CASSAQRTANTEAFF